Listed here are 11 T cell receptor beta chains from one sample, sequenced in a study of blood T cell repertoires in COVID-19. The data were produced by immunoSEQ multiplex PCR, yet TCRdb's version contains in-frame clones alone and is incomplete. The repertoire has approximately 150,000 clones, roughly 84% of them found once; the top ten carry approximately 16%. The sequenced material came from PBMCs or T cells enriched from blood (not recorded which). The receptors were gathered from a man between 45 and 60 years old who had recovered from COVID-19.

Note on this clone: Distinct nucleotide sequences in the sample also encode this CDR3. This chain links TRBV13 with TRBJ1-1, with 9 bases fitting TRBD1. The CDR3 length is 13 residues. The V and J ends lost 5 bases and 8 bases, in that order; junction bases with no gene match: 6. Germline CDR1 and CDR2: PRHDT and FYEKMQ (reference sequence). The CDR3: CASSPGQGSEAFF. DNA of the CDR3: TGTGCCAGCAGCCCGGGACAGGGTTCGGAAGCTTTCTTT.

This chain joins TRBV19 and TRBJ1-1; D is ambiguous. Germline CDR1 LNHDA, CDR2 SQIVND (reference sequence). Trimming removed 7 bases at V and 10 bases at J, with 13 bases between. The length of the CDR3 is 11 residues. The CDR3 DNA is TGTGCCAGTATAGGAGGGTTGGGAGCTTTCTTT. This gives the protein CASIGGLGAFF.

The J gene is TRBJ1-2, the V gene TRBV3-1 (or the pseudogene TRBV3-2), with TRBD1 matching 11 bases. J gave up 4 bases and V 1 base, and 5 bases lay outside the gene matches. CDR3 length: 16 amino acids. The germline gives CDR1 LGHDT, CDR2 YNNKEL (reference sequence). As DNA, the CDR3 is TGTGCCAGCAGCCAAGCGGGACAGGGGGTACTCTATGGCTACACCTTC. Protein: CASSQAGQGVLYGYTF.

The chain links TRBV28 to TRBJ1-2, with 7 bases that match TRBD1. Germline trimming cut 2 bases from V and 7 bases from J; bases unmatched to any gene: 7. Germline-derived CDR1 and CDR2 are MDHEN and SYDVKM. The length of the CDR3 is 14 residues. CDR3 DNA: TGTGCCAGCAGTTTAGGTCAGGGGGTGTTTGGCTACACCTTC. It codes for CASSLGQGVFGYTF.

This clone was seen a few times. The rearrangement joins TRBV3-1 (or the pseudogene TRBV3-2) to TRBJ2-7, with TRBD2 identical over 12 bases. Germline CDR1 and CDR2: LGHDT and YNNKEL (reference sequence). This CDR3 contains 17 residues. V lost 3 bases, J lost 5 bases, and 11 bases stayed unmatched. Here the CDR3 reads CASSHTSGGSKMDEQYF. The CDR3 DNA is TGTGCCAGCAGCCACACTAGCGGGGGGTCCAAAATGGACGAGCAGTACTTC.

The chain recombines TRBV5-6 with TRBJ2-2, with TRBD1 identical over 10 bases. The CDR3 is 16 residues long. The germline gives CDR1 SGHDT, CDR2 YYEEEE. V gave up 1 base and J gave up 3 bases; unmatched junction bases: 3. CDR3 bases: TGTGCCAGCAGCTTGAAGGACAGGGGGTACACCGGGGAGCTGTTTTTT. Protein sequence: CASSLKDRGYTGELFF.

The V gene is TRBV10-1, the J gene TRBJ1-1; D call uncertain. Per the germline V gene, CDR1 is WNHNN and CDR2 is SYGVQD (reference sequence). V was cut by 7 bases and J by 5 bases, with 14 bases left in between. The CDR3 has 13 residues. The CDR3 here is CASIAASGTEAFF. The CDR3, as DNA: TGCGCCAGCATCGCGGCCTCGGGGACTGAAGCTTTCTTT.

The chain joins TRBV27 to TRBJ2-7, with 10 bases identical to TRBD1. With V trimmed by 3 bases and J by 5 bases, 7 bases remained unmatched. The germline gives CDR1 MNHEY, CDR2 SMNVEV (reference sequence). The CDR3 is made up of 15 amino acids. CDR3 residues: CASSLTGGSADEQYF. The CDR3 bases are TGTGCCAGCAGTTTGACAGGGGGCTCGGCTGACGAGCAGTACTTC.

This clone appeared a single time. The chain employs TRBV18 and TRBJ1-1; 11 nucleotides agree with TRBD1. This CDR3 region has 15 residues. J gave up 4 bases and V 3 bases, and 4 bases lay outside the gene matches. Germline values: CDR1 KGHSH, CDR2 LQKENI. The CDR3 sequence is CASSPGQGAVTEAFF. CDR3 DNA sequence: TGTGCCAGCTCACCCGGACAGGGGGCGGTCACTGAAGCTTTCTTT.

The gene calls are TRBV2 and TRBJ1-6, with D perhaps matching TRBD1 (5 bases). Trimming took 4 bases from V and 10 from J, leaving 14 bases between them. Germline V lookup: CDR1 SNHLY, CDR2 FYNNEI. This CDR3 has 14 residues. The CDR3 spells CASSVKEGSSPLHF. As DNA, the CDR3 is TGTGCCAGCAGTGTTAAGGAGGGGTCATCACCCCTCCACTTT.

The V gene is TRBV12-3 or TRBV12-4, the J gene TRBJ1-5, with D perhaps matching TRBD1 (6 bases). This CDR3 is 13 amino acids long. Trimming took 6 bases from V and 11 from J, leaving 17 bases between them. CDR3 bases: TGTGCCAGCAGGTTCGAGGGGGGAGGGTCCCAGCATTTT. It encodes CASRFEGGGSQHF.